This T cell receptor (beta chain) was recorded in a study of CD8+ T cells in alopecia areata. By share, this clone ranks as medium-sized. Its target is not known. V shed 10 bases and J shed 8 bases, with 17 bases lying between them. Germline V lookup: CDR1 PRHDT, CDR2 FYEKMQ (reference sequence). The CDR3 has 12 amino acids. Study-wide results and caveats: Scalp repertoires also include resident alphabeta T cells from normal skin. Across lesional scalp, and particularly alopecia totalis/universalis, clonality surpassed that of normal scalp.

RNA was extracted and reverse transcribed into cDNA as the sequencing template. Here immunoSEQ multiplex PCR was the method, and the copy in TCRdb shows in-frame clones only, minus some. The table includes fewer than 90,000 clones, about 53% detected once. Alopecia areata patients provided lesional scalp punch biopsies and peripheral blood. The V and J genes are TRBV13 and TRBJ1-2; D unresolved. The receptor was derived from a human donor with alopecia areata. The source material was NKG2D-high CD8+ T cells sorted from blood. CDR3 sequence (DNA): TGTGCCATCCTGACCGCTCTGGGGGGCTACACCTTC. Amino acids: CAILTALGGYTF.